The next 18 T cell receptor beta chains were all read from a single sample in a study of blood T cell repertoires in COVID-19. Generated by immunoSEQ multiplex PCR, the TCRdb table keeps only in-frame clones and is missing some. Of about 130,000 clones in the sample, approximately 87% were seen once. The sample taken for sequencing was peripheral blood. These TCRs come from a woman in her sixties or seventies with acute or convalescent COVID-19.

This rearrangement joins TRBV19 to TRBJ2-1; TRBD1 agrees at 9 bases. The CDR3 has 14 amino acids. The V and J ends lost 6 bases and 6 bases, in that order; junction bases with no gene match: 6. Germline V gene lookup returns CDR1 LNHDA and CDR2 SQIVND (reference sequence). CDR3 loop: CASRDRGSSNEQFF. CDR3 DNA: TGTGCCAGTAGGGACAGGGGATCGAGCAATGAGCAGTTCTTC. Supplemented by reference TRBV19 and TRBJ2-1, the full variable domain reads DGGITQSPKYLFRKEGQNVTLSCEQNLNHDAMYWYRQDPGQGLRLIYYSQIVNDFQKGDIAEGYSVSREKKESFPLTVTSAQKNPTAFYLCASRDRGSSNEQFFGPGTRLTVL.

This clone was recorded once. CDR3 in amino acids: CASSQVTSGSKDTQYF. CDR3 coding DNA: TGTGCCAGCAGCCAGGTGACTAGCGGGAGCAAGGATACGCAGTATTTT. The rearrangement joins TRBV4-2 to TRBJ2-3; 12 bases are a match to TRBD2. There are 16 residues in the CDR3. Per the germline V gene, CDR1 is LGHNA and CDR2 is YNFKEQ. With 3 bases clipped from V and 6 bases from J, the junction kept 7 bases outside the gene matches.

The V call is TRBV28, the J call TRBJ2-1; 11 bases fit TRBD1. V shed 6 bases and J 4 bases; nucleotides not matched to a gene: 5. In germline, CDR1 is MDHEN, CDR2 SYDVKM. There are 15 residues in the CDR3. In DNA, the CDR3 is TGTGCCAGCAGGGAGGGACAGGGGGGGTACAATGAGCAGTTCTTC. Its translation is CASREGQGGYNEQFF.

This chain connects TRBV7-9 to TRBJ1-5; D gene unclear. CDR1 is SEHNR, CDR2 FQNEAQ, per germline (reference sequence). The V and J ends lost 5 bases and 8 bases respectively, with 19 bases between them. The CDR3 length is 15 residues. CDR3 in amino acids: CASSLGALLWEPQHF. The DNA of the CDR3 is TGTGCCAGCAGCCTGGGAGCGCTCCTTTGGGAGCCCCAGCATTTT.

This clone was observed a single time. The gene calls are TRBV28 and TRBJ1-4; D might be TRBD1 (5 bases). The CDR3 covers 15 residues. Trimming left V 1 base short and J 7 bases short, with 13 bases between. Germline V gene data show CDR1 as MDHEN and CDR2 as SYDVKM. CDR3 sequence reads: CASSLYRRGGEKLFF. CDR3 in DNA: TGTGCCAGCAGTTTATATCGTAGGGGAGGTGAAAAACTGTTTTTT.

The CDR3 is CASSSGQGEEKLFF. CDR3 nucleotides: TGTGCCAGCAGCTCTGGACAGGGAGAGGAAAAACTGTTTTTT. This chain uses TRBV28 with TRBJ1-4, with TRBD1 identical over 8 bases. Germline V CDR1 and CDR2: MDHEN, SYDVKM. CDR3 length: 14 amino acids. V shed 6 bases and J 8 bases; nucleotides not matched to a gene: 8. The variable domain in full, with the rest retrieved from reference TRBV28 and TRBJ1-4, is DVKVTQSSRYLVKRTGEKVFLECVQDMDHENMFWYRQDPGLGLRLIYFSYDVKMKEKGDIPEGYSVSREKKERFSLILESASTNQTSMYLCASSSGQGEEKLFFGSGTQLSVL.

The J gene is TRBJ2-7, the V gene TRBV7-6; possibly TRBD2 for D (5 bases). The CDR3 is made up of 17 amino acids. Germline CDR1 is SGHVS and CDR2 is FNYEAQ. The V end was cut by 1 base, the J end by 2 bases, with 18 bases between. CDR3 in amino acids: CASSLGAGRESPYEQYF. CDR3 nucleotide sequence: TGTGCCAGCAGCTTAGGGGCGGGTAGGGAGTCGCCCTACGAGCAGTACTTC.

Written as DNA, the CDR3 is TGTGCCAGCAGTGTTGGCAGGGGGCTGGGTGGCTACACCTTC. This sequence encodes CASSVGRGLGGYTF. The J gene is TRBJ1-2, the V gene TRBV2, with 8 bases identical to TRBD1. Germline trimming cut 4 bases from V and 7 bases from J; bases unmatched to any gene: 8. Germline assignment: CDR1 SNHLY and CDR2 FYNNEI. The CDR3 has 14 residues.

The chain is built from TRBV6-6 and TRBJ2-7, with D unresolved. V was pared by 6 bases and J by 2 bases, with 20 bases between. CDR1 is MNHNY, CDR2 SVGAGI, per germline (reference sequence). The CDR3 consists of 16 residues. The CDR3 region is CASSPGGGTRTYEQYF. In DNA form, the CDR3 reads TGTGCCAGCAGCCCGGGTGGCGGCACCCGTACCTACGAGCAGTACTTC.

The genes are TRBV6-5 and TRBJ2-2, with 10 bases aligning to TRBD2. In germline, CDR1 is MNHEY, CDR2 SVGAGI. V dropped 6 bases and J dropped 5; count of bases not matched to a gene: 6. The CDR3 has 15 residues. In DNA, the CDR3 is TGTGCCAGCAGACTAGCGGGACTGAGGACCGGGGAGCTGTTTTTT. Amino acid sequence: CASRLAGLRTGELFF.

V usage is TRBV15 and J usage is TRBJ1-6; D possibly corresponds to TRBD1 (5 bases). From germline, CDR1 is LNHNV and CDR2 YYDKDF (reference sequence). Between the trimmed V and J ends, which lost 0 bases and 7 bases, there was a span of 16 bases. The CDR3 sequence is 17 residues long. CDR3 residues: CATSRDGAALQNSPLHF. In DNA form, the CDR3 reads TGTGCCACCAGCAGAGATGGGGCAGCTCTCCAAAATTCACCCCTCCACTTT.

This chain links TRBV5-4 with TRBJ2-2; tentative D call: TRBD2 (5 bases). The CDR3 runs 15 residues. V was pared by 0 bases and J by 0 bases, with 6 bases between. CDR1 and CDR2 (germline): SGHNT, YYREEE (reference sequence). The CDR3 loop reads CASSLGTPNTGELFF. The CDR3 coding sequence is TGTGCCAGCAGCTTGGGGACTCCGAACACCGGGGAGCTGTTTTTT. Based on the CDR3 plus reference TRBV5-4 and TRBJ2-2, the full variable domain is ETGVTQSPTHLIKTRGQQVTLRCSSQSGHNTVSWYQQALGQGPQFIFQYYREEENGRGNFPPRFSGLQFPNYSSELNVNALELDDSALYLCASSLGTPNTGELFFGEGSRLTVL.

CDR3 in DNA: TGTGCCATCAGTGAGGGTAGGGGGCCGGGAAATCAGCCCCAGCATTTT. It yields the protein CAISEGRGPGNQPQHF. The chain links TRBV10-3 to TRBJ1-5, with 7 bases identical to TRBD1. CDR3 length: 16 amino acids. CDR1 ENHRY and CDR2 SYGVKD come from the germline V gene. Unmatched junction bases numbered 8, after V lost 2 bases and J lost 4 bases.

The chain carries TRBV5-4 and TRBJ2-5; 11 bases line up with TRBD2. V shed 4 bases and J 3 bases; nucleotides not matched to a gene: 2. The CDR3 has 14 residues. Germline V gene data show CDR1 as SGHNT and CDR2 as YYREEE (reference sequence). CDR3 in DNA: TGTGCCAGCAGCGCGGGACTAGCGGAAGAGACCCAGTACTTC. Protein product: CASSAGLAEETQYF.

V and J are TRBV28 and TRBJ1-2; D is ambiguous. The CDR3 contains 14 residues. Germline CDR1 reads MDHEN; CDR2 reads SYDVKM. With 4 bases removed from V and 5 bases from J, the gap between germline ends came to 14 bases. CDR3 sequence: CASSSGVGVYGYTF. As DNA, the CDR3 is TGTGCCAGCAGTTCCGGGGTCGGTGTATATGGCTACACCTTC.

This chain links TRBV6-5 with TRBJ1-1; tentatively, D is TRBD1 (6 bases). The CDR3 is 15 residues long. Germline values: CDR1 MNHEY, CDR2 SVGAGI. V dropped 6 bases and J dropped 6 bases, with 20 bases sitting between them. CDR3 amino acids: CASSWEGGVLAEAFF. CDR3 sequence (DNA): TGTGCCAGCAGCTGGGAGGGGGGCGTCTTAGCTGAAGCTTTCTTT.

The count of this clone is one. The rearrangement links TRBV28 to TRBJ1-3; D remains ambiguous. V was pared by 3 bases and J by 2 bases, with 11 bases between. In germline, CDR1 is MDHEN, CDR2 SYDVKM. The CDR3 loop spans 15 amino acids. CDR3 sequence (DNA): TGTGCCAGCAGTTTCGTCGCCAGGACTGGAAACACCATATATTTT. This encodes CASSFVARTGNTIYF.

The rearrangement links TRBV2 to TRBJ2-1, with 9 bases fitting TRBD2. This CDR3 is built from 17 residues. CDR1 is SNHLY, CDR2 FYNNEI, per germline. Trimming removed 6 bases from V and 6 bases from J; junction bases left unmatched: 15. The CDR3, as DNA: TGTGCCAGCAGGACGTCTAGCGGGATTCTCGTGGTCAATGAGCAGTTCTTC. This encodes CASRTSSGILVVNEQFF.